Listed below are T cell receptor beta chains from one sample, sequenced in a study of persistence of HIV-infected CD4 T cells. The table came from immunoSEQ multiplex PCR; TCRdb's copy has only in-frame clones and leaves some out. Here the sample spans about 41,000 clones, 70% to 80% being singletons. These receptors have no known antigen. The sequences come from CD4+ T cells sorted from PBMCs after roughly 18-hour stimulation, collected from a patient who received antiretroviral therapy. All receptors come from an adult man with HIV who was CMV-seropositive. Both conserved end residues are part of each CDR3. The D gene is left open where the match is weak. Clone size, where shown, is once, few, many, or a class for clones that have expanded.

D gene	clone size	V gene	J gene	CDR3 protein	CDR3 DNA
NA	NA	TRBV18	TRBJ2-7	CASSPVRQGGEQYF	TGTGCCAGCTCACCAGTTAGACAGGGAGGCGAGCAGTACTTC
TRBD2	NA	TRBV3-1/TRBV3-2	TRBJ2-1	CASSPSTSVLCNEQFF	TGTGCCAGCAGCCCCAGCACTAGCGTCCTGTGCAATGAGCAGTTCTTC
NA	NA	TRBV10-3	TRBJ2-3	CAISDGLGKFRDTQYF	TGTGCCATCAGTGACGGGCTAGGGAAGTTTAGAGATACGCAGTATTTT
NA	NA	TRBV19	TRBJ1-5	CASSIGQFNQPQHF	TGTGCCAGTAGTATAGGACAGTTCAATCAGCCCCAGCATTTT
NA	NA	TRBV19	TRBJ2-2	CASSLLSRSTGELFF	TGTGCCAGTAGTCTACTTTCGCGGAGCACCGGGGAGCTGTTTTTT
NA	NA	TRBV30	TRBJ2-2	CAWSVFRVGAGELFF	TGTGCCTGGAGTGTATTCCGGGTCGGTGCCGGGGAGCTGTTTTTT
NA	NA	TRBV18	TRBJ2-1	CASSPRSGNEQFF	TGTGCCAGCTCACCACGGTCAGGGAATGAGCAGTTCTTC
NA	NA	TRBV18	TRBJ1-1	CASSPRNTEAFF	TGTGCCAGCTCACCACGAAACACTGAAGCTTTCTTT
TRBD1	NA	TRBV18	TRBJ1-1	CASSPTGGRTEAFF	TGTGCCAGCTCACCGACAGGGGGGCGGACTGAAGCTTTCTTT
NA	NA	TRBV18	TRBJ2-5	CASSPGSGGQETQYF	TGTGCCAGCTCACCAGGGTCAGGGGGGCAAGAGACCCAGTACTTC
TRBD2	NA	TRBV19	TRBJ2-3	CASSRAGADTQYF	TGTGCCAGTAGTAGAGCGGGAGCAGATACGCAGTATTTT
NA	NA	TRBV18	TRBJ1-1	CASSLKDSMGTEAFF	TGTGCCAGCTCACTTAAAGACAGCATGGGGACTGAAGCTTTCTTT
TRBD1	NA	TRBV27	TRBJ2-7	CASSLSGQGTREQYF	TGTGCCAGCAGTTTATCGGGACAGGGGACACGCGAGCAGTACTTC
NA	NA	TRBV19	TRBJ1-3	CASSITLRNGNTIYF	TGTGCCAGTAGTATTACATTGCGGAATGGAAACACCATATATTTT
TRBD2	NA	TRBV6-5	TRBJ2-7	CASRTSAAYEQYF	TGTGCCAGCAGAACTAGCGCTGCCTACGAGCAGTACTTC
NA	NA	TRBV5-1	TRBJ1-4	CASSLDASVEKLFF	TGCGCCAGCAGCTTGGACGCGTCGGTTGAAAAACTGTTTTTT
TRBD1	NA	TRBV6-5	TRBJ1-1	CASSYSWAGGNTEAFF	TGTGCCAGCAGTTACTCTTGGGCAGGGGGGAACACTGAAGCTTTCTTT
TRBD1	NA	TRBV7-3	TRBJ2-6	CASSLNRGQANVLTF	TGTGCCAGCAGCCTGAACAGGGGGCAAGCCAACGTCCTGACTTTC
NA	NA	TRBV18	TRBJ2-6	CASSPRDTSGANVLTF	TGTGCCAGCTCACCCCGGGACACCTCTGGGGCCAACGTCCTGACTTTC
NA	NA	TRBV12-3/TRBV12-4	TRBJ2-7	CASSYWDPDEQYF	TGTGCCAGCAGTTATTGGGACCCGGACGAGCAGTACTTC
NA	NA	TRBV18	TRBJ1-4	CASSPSAGAVEKLFF	TGTGCCAGCTCACCATCCGCAGGGGCAGTTGAAAAACTGTTTTTT
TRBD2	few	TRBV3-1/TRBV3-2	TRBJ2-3	CASSQEGPGLAVWDTQYF	TGTGCCAGCAGCCAAGAGGGCCCGGGACTAGCGGTTTGGGATACGCAGTATTTT
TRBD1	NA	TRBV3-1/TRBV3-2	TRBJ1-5	CASSQVGGTGGQPQHF	TGTGCCAGCAGCCAAGTGGGGGGGACAGGAGGCCAGCCCCAGCATTTT
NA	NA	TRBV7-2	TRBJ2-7	CASSARVRGSYEQYF	TGTGCCAGCAGCGCCCGCGTCAGGGGATCCTACGAGCAGTACTTC
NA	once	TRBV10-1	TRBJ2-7	CASRRTMSSYEQYF	TGCGCCAGCAGAAGGACGATGAGCTCCTACGAGCAGTACTTC
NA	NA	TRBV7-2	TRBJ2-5	CASSLAPGSYQETQYF	TGTGCCAGCAGCTTAGCCCCGGGATCGTACCAAGAGACCCAGTACTTC
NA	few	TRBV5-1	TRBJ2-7	CASSLRGIGYEQYF	TGCGCCAGCAGCTTGCGAGGGATTGGCTACGAGCAGTACTTC
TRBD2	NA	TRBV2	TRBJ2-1	CASSEVGTSYNEQFF	TGTGCCAGCAGTGAAGTCGGGACTAGCTACAATGAGCAGTTCTTC
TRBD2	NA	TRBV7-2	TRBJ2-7	CASSLTVGTSSYEQYF	TGTGCCAGCAGCTTAACCGTCGGGACTAGCTCCTACGAGCAGTACTTC
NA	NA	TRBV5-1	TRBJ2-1	CASSLSAGTYNEQFF	TGCGCCAGCAGCTTGTCGGCGGGGACTTACAATGAGCAGTTCTTC
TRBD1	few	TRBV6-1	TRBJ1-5	CASSENRGNNQPQHF	TGTGCCAGCAGTGAAAACAGGGGAAACAATCAGCCCCAGCATTTT
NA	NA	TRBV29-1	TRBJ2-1	CSVEGKALFNEQFF	TGCAGCGTTGAAGGCAAGGCCCTATTTAATGAGCAGTTCTTC
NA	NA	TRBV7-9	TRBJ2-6	CASSLSAASYSGANVLTF	TGTGCCAGCAGCTTAAGTGCGGCCAGTTACTCTGGGGCCAACGTCCTGACTTTC
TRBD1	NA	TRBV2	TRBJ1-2	CASSPTGGNYGYTF	TGTGCCAGCAGCCCTACAGGGGGGAACTATGGCTACACCTTC
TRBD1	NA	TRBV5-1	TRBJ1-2	CASSTGTGTGYTF	TGCGCCAGCAGCACCGGGACAGGGACTGGCTACACCTTC
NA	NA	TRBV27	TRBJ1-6	CASSLRGGRQFITNSPLHF	TGTGCCAGCAGTTTGCGGGGGGGGAGACAGTTTATAACTAATTCACCCCTCCACTTT
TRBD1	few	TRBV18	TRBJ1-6	CASSSNRGGSPLHF	TGTGCCAGCTCATCAAACAGGGGAGGGTCACCCCTCCACTTT
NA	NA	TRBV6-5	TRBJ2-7	CASSFREGPYEQYF	TGTGCCAGCAGTTTTAGAGAGGGCCCCTACGAGCAGTACTTC
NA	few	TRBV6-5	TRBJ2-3	CASSSAGLYTDTQYF	TGTGCCAGCAGTTCGGCGGGACTTTACACAGATACGCAGTATTTT
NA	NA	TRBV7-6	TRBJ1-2	CASSIQDNYGYTF	TGTGCCAGCAGCATACAGGACAACTATGGCTACACCTTC
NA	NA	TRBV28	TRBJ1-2	CASRRMDGYGYTF	TGTGCCAGCAGGCGAATGGACGGCTATGGCTACACCTTC